The entry that follows covers one T cell receptor beta chain sequence. The target antigen is unknown. The sample belongs to a study of cytomegalovirus exposure and HLA in healthy donors. Study-wide findings and caveats: Analyses of presence and absence presupposed an approximately uniform sequencing depth across donors.

The PCR used 60 Vbeta and 13 Jbeta primers. Per the study methods: Approximately 9.9 million shared chains were among the about 80 million unique TCR beta chains that a later analysis counted. Data came from immunoSEQ multiplex PCR; TCRdb stores just in-frame clones and leaves some out. The D gene and trimming were derived from the DNA, and the V and J assignments and clone size from that table. The sample has about 43,000 clones; approximately 81% are singletons. Those who donated were healthy bone marrow donors. Sequenced input: PBMCs. This sequence originates from a man aged 50-59 years in good health and CMV-seronegative.

This CDR3 is CASSLLASSYNEQFF. For the CDR3, the DNA is TGTGCCAGCAGCTTACTGGCCAGCTCCTACAATGAGCAGTTCTTC. The V call is TRBV11-1, the J call TRBJ2-1; D gene uncertain. V was pared by 2 bases and J by 0 bases, with 8 bases between. Germline CDR1 reads SGHAT; CDR2 reads FQDESV (reference sequence). There are 15 residues in the CDR3.